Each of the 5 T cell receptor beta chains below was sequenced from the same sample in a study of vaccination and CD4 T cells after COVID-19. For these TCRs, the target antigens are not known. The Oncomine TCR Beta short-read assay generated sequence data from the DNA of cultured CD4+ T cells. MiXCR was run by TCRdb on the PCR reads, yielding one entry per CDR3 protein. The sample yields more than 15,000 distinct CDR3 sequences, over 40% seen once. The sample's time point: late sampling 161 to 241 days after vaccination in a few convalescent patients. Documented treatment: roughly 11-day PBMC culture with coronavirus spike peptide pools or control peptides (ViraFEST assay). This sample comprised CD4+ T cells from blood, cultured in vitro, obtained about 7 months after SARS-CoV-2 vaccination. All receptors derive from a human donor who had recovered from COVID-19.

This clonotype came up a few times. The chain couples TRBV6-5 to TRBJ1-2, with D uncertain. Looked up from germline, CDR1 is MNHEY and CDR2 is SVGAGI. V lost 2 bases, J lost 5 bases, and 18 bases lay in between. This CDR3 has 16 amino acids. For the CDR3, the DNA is TGTGCCAGCAGTTACGGAGGCCAGGACCTTATTTATGGCTACACCTTC. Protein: CASSYGGQDLIYGYTF.

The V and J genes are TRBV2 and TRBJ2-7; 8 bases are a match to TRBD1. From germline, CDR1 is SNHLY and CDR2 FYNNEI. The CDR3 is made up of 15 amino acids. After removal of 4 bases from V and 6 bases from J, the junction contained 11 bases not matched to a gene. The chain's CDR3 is CASSVFGQGASEQYF. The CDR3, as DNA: TGTGCCAGCAGTGTATTCGGTCAGGGGGCTAGCGAGCAGTACTTC.

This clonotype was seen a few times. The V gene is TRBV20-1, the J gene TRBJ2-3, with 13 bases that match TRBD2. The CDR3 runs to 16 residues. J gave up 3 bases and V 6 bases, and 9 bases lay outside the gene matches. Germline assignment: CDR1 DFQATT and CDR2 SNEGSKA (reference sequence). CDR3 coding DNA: TGCAGTGCCAAGCAACCGGGACTAGCGGGGACAGATACGCAGTATTTT. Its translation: CSAKQPGLAGTDTQYF.

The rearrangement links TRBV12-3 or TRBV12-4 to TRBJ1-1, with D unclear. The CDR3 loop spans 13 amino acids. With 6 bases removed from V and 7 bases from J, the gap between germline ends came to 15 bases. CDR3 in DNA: TGTGCCAGCAGGGTTTCGGGGATACGTGAAGCTTTCTTT. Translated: CASRVSGIREAFF.

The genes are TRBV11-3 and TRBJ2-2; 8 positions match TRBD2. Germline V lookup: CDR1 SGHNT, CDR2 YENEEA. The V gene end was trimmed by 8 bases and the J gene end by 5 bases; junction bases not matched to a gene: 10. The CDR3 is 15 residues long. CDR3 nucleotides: TGTGCCAGCGGCCCGGGACTAGTAGAGACCGGGGAGCTGTTTTTT. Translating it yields CASGPGLVETGELFF.